The 7 T cell receptor beta chains reported below all come from one sample, sequenced in a study of cytomegalovirus exposure and HLA in healthy donors. Use of 60 Vbeta and 13 Jbeta primers characterized the PCR. Using immunoSEQ multiplex PCR, the repertoire was profiled, and TCRdb retains in-frame clones only, with some absent. The repertoire holds about 110,000 clones, with roughly 69% as singletons. The sequenced sample was PBMCs. Every receptor here comes from a woman in her forties in good health and CMV-seropositive.

For this clone: Compared with germline, one end of the junction differs, possibly owing to a read error. This sequence joins TRBV27 and TRBJ1-1; D unresolved. The CDR3 is made up of 12 amino acids. Germline V lookup: CDR1 MNHEY, CDR2 SMNVEV (reference sequence). The CDR3 protein is CASSLRGGSALF. The CDR3 nucleotides read TGTGCCAGCAGTTTGCGGGGTGGCTCCGCTCTCTTT.

This clone was found once. V usage is TRBV5-1 and J usage is TRBJ1-2, with 9 positions matching TRBD1. The CDR3 is 18 amino acids. CDR1 SGHRS and CDR2 YFSETQ come from the germline V gene. The V and J ends lost 1 base and 8 bases, in that order; junction bases with no gene match: 18. DNA of the CDR3: TGCGCCAGCAGCTTGACGGGGACAGGGCTCCCCGGGATGCGGGGCTACACCTTC. It translates to CASSLTGTGLPGMRGYTF.

V gene TRBV6-5 combines with J gene TRBJ2-7; maybe TRBD1 (5 bases). The length of the CDR3 is 14 residues. The ends were cut back, 8 bases at V and 7 bases at J, with 21 bases in the middle. The germline CDR1 and CDR2 sequences are MNHEY and SVGAGI. CDR3 protein: CASGSAQAYREQYF. The CDR3 DNA reads TGTGCCAGCGGCTCGGCACAGGCCTACCGTGAGCAGTACTTC.

This clone has a handful of counts. This chain joins TRBV27 and TRBJ2-3, with TRBD1 matching over 9 bases. Per germline, CDR1 MNHEY and CDR2 SMNVEV (reference sequence). CDR3 length: 15 residues. The junction had 10 bases not matched to a gene; V was cut back by 6 bases and J by 6 bases. The CDR3 sequence: CASSQKGQGGDTQYF. For the CDR3, the DNA is TGTGCCAGCAGCCAAAAGGGACAGGGTGGGGATACGCAGTATTTT.

J is TRBJ1-2 and V is TRBV11-2; a weak D match, TRBD1 (6 bases). V shed 4 bases and J shed 4 bases, with 22 bases lying between them. The CDR3 is 17 residues long. Germline V gene data show CDR1 as SGHAT and CDR2 as FQNNGV. The CDR3 reads CASSWDMYRAEGYGYTF. The CDR3 bases are TGTGCCAGCAGCTGGGACATGTACAGGGCCGAGGGCTATGGCTACACCTTC.

This clone occurred once. The V gene is TRBV6-5, the J gene TRBJ1-4; D remains ambiguous. There are 13 residues in the CDR3. Germline values: CDR1 MNHEY, CDR2 SVGAGI. The V gene lost 0 bases and the J gene lost 8 bases, with 7 bases spanning the gap. The chain's CDR3 is CASSYSAWEKLFF. CDR3 in DNA: TGTGCCAGCAGTTACTCGGCCTGGGAAAAACTGTTTTTT.

The chain carries TRBV9 and TRBJ2-5; possible D gene TRBD2, 6 bases. Trimming cost V 0 bases and J 3 bases, with 9 bases left between them. Germline V gives CDR1 SGDLS, CDR2 YYNGEE. CDR3 length: 14 amino acids. DNA for the CDR3: TGTGCCAGCAGCGTAGAACCTAGCGAAGAGACCCAGTACTTC. Protein: CASSVEPSEETQYF.